This T cell receptor beta chain was retrieved from a study of T cells in localized non-small cell lung cancer. Clones were sequenced by immunoSEQ multiplex PCR, and TCRdb holds only the in-frame ones, with some missing. This sample carries 130,000 or so clones, around 89% of them seen once, and the ten largest clones take around 1.7%. Per germline, CDR1 SNHLY and CDR2 FYNNEI. V was shortened by 4 bases and J by 0 bases, with 7 bases between the two germline ends. The CDR3 loop spans 15 amino acids. With regard to this clone: What it binds is unknown.

Findings and limits, study-wide: Elevated blood T cell density was associated with longer overall survival. A median of 57 clones ranked among the top 100 in tumor appeared in adjacent lung. Heterogeneity is still possible, as just one tumor region was sequenced. Uninvolved adjacent lung had more T cell clonality than any other tissue, topping tumor.

The sample in question was peripheral blood, obtained before any cancer treatment. The origin of this receptor is a female donor older than 55 with stage I lung adenocarcinoma. V is TRBV2 and J is TRBJ2-6; D unclear. CDR3 residues: CASSGTGSGANVLTF. The CDR3, as DNA: TGTGCCAGCAGTGGGACCGGCTCTGGGGCCAACGTCCTGACTTTC. The full variable domain, completed using reference TRBV2 and TRBJ2-6, is EPEVTQTPSHQVTQMGQEVILRCVPISNHLYFYWYRQILGQKVEFLVSFYNNEISEKSEIFDDQFSVERPDGSNFTLKIRSTKLEDSAMYFCASSGTGSGANVLTFGAGSRLTVL.